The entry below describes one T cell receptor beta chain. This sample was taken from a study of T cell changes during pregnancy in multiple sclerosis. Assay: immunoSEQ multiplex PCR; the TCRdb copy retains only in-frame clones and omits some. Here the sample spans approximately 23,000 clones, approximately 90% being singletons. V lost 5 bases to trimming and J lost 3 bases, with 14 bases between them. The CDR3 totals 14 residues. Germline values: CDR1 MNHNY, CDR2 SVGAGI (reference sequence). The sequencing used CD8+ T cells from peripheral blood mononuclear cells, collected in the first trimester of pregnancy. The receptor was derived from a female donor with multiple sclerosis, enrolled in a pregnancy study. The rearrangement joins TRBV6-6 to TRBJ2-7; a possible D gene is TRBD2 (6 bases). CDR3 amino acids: CASSPRGSGYEQYF. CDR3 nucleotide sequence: TGTGCCAGCAGTCCTCGGGGTAGCGGCTACGAGCAGTACTTC.